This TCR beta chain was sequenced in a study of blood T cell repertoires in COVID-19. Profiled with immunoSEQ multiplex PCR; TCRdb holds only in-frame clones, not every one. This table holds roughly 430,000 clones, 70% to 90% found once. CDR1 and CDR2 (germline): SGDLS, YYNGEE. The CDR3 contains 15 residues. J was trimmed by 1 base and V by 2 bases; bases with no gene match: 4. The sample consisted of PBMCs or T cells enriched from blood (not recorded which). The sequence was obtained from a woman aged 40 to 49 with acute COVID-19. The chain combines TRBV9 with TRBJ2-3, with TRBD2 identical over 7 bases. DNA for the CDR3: TGTGCCAGCAGCGTCCGGGACTATCGCACAGATACGCAGTATTTT. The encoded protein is CASSVRDYRTDTQYF.